These 17 T cell receptor beta chains were sequenced from one sample in a study of blood T cell repertoires in COVID-19. This table comes from immunoSEQ multiplex PCR, and its TCRdb copy is limited to in-frame clones, with some not included. This repertoire shows about 250,000 clones, under 90% found once; its top ten account for 0.94%. Input material: peripheral blood. Receptors were obtained from a woman between 40 and 50 years old who had recovered from COVID-19.

The gene calls are TRBV7-9 and TRBJ2-1, with TRBD2 as a possible D gene (6 bases). Germline V gene sequence: CDR1 SEHNR, CDR2 FQNEAQ (reference sequence). The CDR3 has 15 amino acids. V was shortened by 0 bases and J by 5 bases, with 11 bases between the two germline ends. The DNA of the CDR3 is TGTGCCAGCAGCTTAGCGAGTAGCGGCAACAATGAGCAGTTCTTC. Encoded protein: CASSLASSGNNEQFF.

The CDR3 DNA sequence: TGTGCCCGTACAGGGCCAGGGGAGACCCAGTACTTC. Amino acid sequence: CARTGPGETQYF. The chain carries TRBV30 and TRBJ2-5, with TRBD1 as a possible D gene (6 bases). The CDR3 runs to 12 residues. V dropped 8 bases and J dropped 5 bases, with 15 bases sitting between them. From germline, CDR1 is GTSNPN and CDR2 SVGIG (reference sequence).

The chain employs TRBV5-1 and TRBJ1-1; D is undetermined. V was trimmed by 4 bases and J by 4 bases, leaving 17 bases between them. The CDR3 extends over 15 amino acids. The germline V gene encodes CDR1 SGHRS and CDR2 YFSETQ. Written as DNA, the CDR3 is TGCGCCAGCAGCCCTGCCAAATCGTCCGGCACTGAAGCTTTCTTT. It translates to CASSPAKSSGTEAFF.

The chain employs TRBV15 and TRBJ2-7, with 10 nucleotides matching TRBD1. The CDR3 runs to 14 residues. V shed 3 bases and J 7 bases; nucleotides not matched to a gene: 6. In germline, CDR1 is LNHNV, CDR2 YYDKDF (reference sequence). DNA for the CDR3: TGTGCCACCAGCAGGGGACAGGGGCTGAGTGAGCAGTACTTC. Its translation is CATSRGQGLSEQYF. Full variable domain (rest looked up from reference TRBV15 and TRBJ2-7): DAMVIQNPRYQVTQFGKPVTLSCSQTLNHNVMYWYQQKSSQAPKLLFHYYDKDFNNEADTPDNFQSRRPNTSFCFLDIRSPGLGDTAMYLCATSRGQGLSEQYFGPGTRLTVT.

The chain combines TRBV3-1 (or the pseudogene TRBV3-2) with TRBJ2-1, with TRBD2 identical over 9 bases. The germline CDR1 and CDR2 sequences are LGHDT and YNNKEL (reference sequence). Trimming at V came to 4 bases and at J to 5 bases, leaving 6 bases not matched to a gene. This CDR3 contains 15 residues. CDR3 region: CASSPGLATHNEQFF. The DNA of the CDR3 is TGTGCCAGCAGCCCAGGACTAGCGACCCACAATGAGCAGTTCTTC.

The CDR3 here is CASSSGQETQYF. The CDR3 DNA is TGTGCCAGCAGCTCCGGCCAAGAGACCCAGTACTTC. The chain couples TRBV28 to TRBJ2-5, with no clear D. Germline lookup yields CDR1 MDHEN and CDR2 SYDVKM. Trimming left V 6 bases short and J 1 base short, with 6 bases between. The CDR3 consists of 12 residues.

The chain uses TRBV6-5 and TRBJ1-3; D is undetermined. Trimming shortened V by 5 bases and J by 0 bases, and 8 bases separated the two germline ends. The V gene's germline CDR1 is MNHEY and CDR2 SVGAGI. This CDR3 is built from 14 residues. CDR3 region: CASSPQVSGNTIYF. The CDR3 coding sequence is TGTGCCAGCAGTCCTCAGGTCTCTGGAAACACCATATATTTT.

The chain has TRBV9 and TRBJ1-3; D is unclear. CDR1 and CDR2 from the germline V gene are SGDLS and YYNGEE. The CDR3 runs 17 residues. The germline V and J ends were trimmed by 0 bases and 0 bases, with 13 bases remaining between them. CDR3 in amino acids: CASSVGLRGSSGNTIYF. Written as DNA, the CDR3 is TGTGCCAGCAGCGTAGGTCTACGAGGGAGCTCTGGAAACACCATATATTTT. The full variable domain, in which reference TRBV9 and TRBJ1-3 provide the parts outside the CDR3, is DSGVTQTPKHLITATGQRVTLRCSPRSGDLSVYWYQQSLDQGLQFLIQYYNGEERAKGNILERFSAQQFPDLHSELNLSSLELGDSALYFCASSVGLRGSSGNTIYFGEGSWLTVV.

J is TRBJ1-4 and V is TRBV10-3; D ambiguous. The CDR3 is 16 residues long. Germline CDR1 is ENHRY and CDR2 is SYGVKD. The V gene lost 0 bases and the J gene lost 0 bases, with 8 bases spanning the gap. The CDR3 DNA sequence: TGTGCCATCAGTGAGTCGGCACAACCAACTAATGAAAAACTGTTTTTT. Protein: CAISESAQPTNEKLFF.

This chain connects TRBV5-4 to TRBJ2-1, with D possibly matching TRBD2 (6 bases). Trimming left V 5 bases short and J 3 bases short, with 15 bases between. CDR3 length equals 15 residues. Germline assignment: CDR1 SGHNT and CDR2 YYREEE (reference sequence). The CDR3 DNA reads as TGTGCCAGCAGTTTCCCCGGGACTGTCTACAATGAGCAGTTCTTC. Translated: CASSFPGTVYNEQFF. Combining the CDR3 with reference TRBV5-4 and TRBJ2-1 gives the whole variable domain ETGVTQSPTHLIKTRGQQVTLRCSSQSGHNTVSWYQQALGQGPQFIFQYYREEENGRGNFPPRFSGLQFPNYSSELNVNALELDDSALYLCASSFPGTVYNEQFFGPGTRLTVL.

J is TRBJ2-1 and V is TRBV19; perhaps TRBD2 as D (6 bases). The germline V gene has CDR1 LNHDA and CDR2 SQIVND (reference sequence). CDR3 length: 12 residues. Trimming shortened V by 5 bases and J by 12 bases, and 14 bases separated the two germline ends. CDR3 DNA sequence: TGTGCCAGTAGTCAGGACTATATGGCGCAGTTCTTC. This gives the protein CASSQDYMAQFF.

The chain joins TRBV28 to TRBJ2-5; 7 bases map to TRBD1. Germline-derived CDR1 and CDR2 are MDHEN and SYDVKM. Trimming took 6 bases from V and 4 from J; bases not matched to a gene: 2. The CDR3 length is 12 residues. The CDR3 sequence: CASSWDRETQYF. The CDR3 DNA follows: TGTGCCAGCAGCTGGGACAGAGAGACCCAGTACTTC. Full variable domain (rest looked up from reference TRBV28 and TRBJ2-5): DVKVTQSSRYLVKRTGEKVFLECVQDMDHENMFWYRQDPGLGLRLIYFSYDVKMKEKGDIPEGYSVSREKKERFSLILESASTNQTSMYLCASSWDRETQYFGPGTRLLVL.

The V call is TRBV19, the J call TRBJ2-7; D might be TRBD1 (5 bases). Germline values: CDR1 LNHDA, CDR2 SQIVND (reference sequence). CDR3 length: 13 residues. V dropped 5 bases and J dropped 5 bases, with 13 bases sitting between them. The DNA for the CDR3 is TGTGCCAGTAGTGCGCAGGGTACCCACGAGCAGTACTTC. The encoded protein is CASSAQGTHEQYF.

The genes are TRBV18 and TRBJ2-1; D is undetermined. The CDR3 consists of 14 residues. The germline CDR1 and CDR2 sequences are KGHSH and LQKENI. The V end lost 0 bases, the J end lost 12 bases, and 15 bases lay between the germline ends. CDR3 nucleotide sequence: TGTGCCAGCTCACCACCGGTAAGTTCCGGTGTGCAGTTCTTC. Translating gives CASSPPVSSGVQFF.

This clone was counted many times. The chain has TRBV10-3 and TRBJ1-5; no clear D. This CDR3 contains 12 residues. Trimming pared 4 bases from V and 1 base from J, leaving 2 bases between. Germline values: CDR1 ENHRY, CDR2 SYGVKD. As DNA, the CDR3 is TGTGCCATCAGTGCGAGCAATCAGCCCCAGCATTTT. Protein sequence: CAISASNQPQHF.

V usage is TRBV11-3 and J usage is TRBJ1-5; TRBD1 is a possible D gene (6 bases). Looked up from germline, CDR1 is SGHNT and CDR2 is YENEEA. The V end lost 6 bases, the J end lost 2 bases, and 17 bases lay between the germline ends. This CDR3 has 16 residues. The CDR3 bases are TGTGCCAGCAGACATTTCAGGGGTTTAGGCAATCAGCCCCAGCATTTT. Its protein is CASRHFRGLGNQPQHF.

The gene calls are TRBV11-2 and TRBJ1-2; possible D gene TRBD1, 5 bases. Germline values: CDR1 SGHAT, CDR2 FQNNGV. V was clipped by 5 bases and J by 2 bases, with 9 bases between them. The CDR3 loop spans 13 amino acids. The CDR3 protein is CASSRQSNYGYTF. CDR3 DNA: TGTGCCAGCAGCCGACAGTCGAACTATGGCTACACCTTC.